A single T cell receptor beta chain is shown here with its context. As yet, its antigen is unknown. The entry originates in a study of Graves' ophthalmopathy and Graves' hyperthyroidism. Overall study: Hyperthyroidism counted as stable given no ophthalmopathy within 18 months of follow-up. The study, taken as a whole, reports: Detection in blood was also observed for most expanded thyroid clonotypes above 0.001 frequency.

Other autoimmune diseases, uncontrolled infections, pregnancy or lactation led to the exclusion of patients. The TCR beta CDR3 regions underwent amplification from RNA transcripts. An initial RT-PCR round employing HTBI primers preceded a second-round multiplex PCR. TCRdb reprocessed the multiplex PCR reads with MiXCR, giving one entry per CDR3 protein. Seen here are over a million distinct CDR3 sequences, 35% to 40% observed once, and the top ten hold 11%. Deletions cut 10 bases from V and 0 bases from J, with 13 bases between. Germline V lookup: CDR1 MDHEN, CDR2 SYDVKM. This CDR3 is 15 amino acids long.

The sequence came from an adult man with Graves' hyperthyroidism. V is TRBV28 and J is TRBJ1-6; D perhaps matches TRBD1 (5 bases). Sample: peripheral blood or thyroid tissue (not recorded which). The CDR3 DNA follows: TGTGCCACCTCGGGGCTGAGCTCCTATAATTCACCCCTCCACTTT. Encoded protein: CATSGLSSYNSPLHF.